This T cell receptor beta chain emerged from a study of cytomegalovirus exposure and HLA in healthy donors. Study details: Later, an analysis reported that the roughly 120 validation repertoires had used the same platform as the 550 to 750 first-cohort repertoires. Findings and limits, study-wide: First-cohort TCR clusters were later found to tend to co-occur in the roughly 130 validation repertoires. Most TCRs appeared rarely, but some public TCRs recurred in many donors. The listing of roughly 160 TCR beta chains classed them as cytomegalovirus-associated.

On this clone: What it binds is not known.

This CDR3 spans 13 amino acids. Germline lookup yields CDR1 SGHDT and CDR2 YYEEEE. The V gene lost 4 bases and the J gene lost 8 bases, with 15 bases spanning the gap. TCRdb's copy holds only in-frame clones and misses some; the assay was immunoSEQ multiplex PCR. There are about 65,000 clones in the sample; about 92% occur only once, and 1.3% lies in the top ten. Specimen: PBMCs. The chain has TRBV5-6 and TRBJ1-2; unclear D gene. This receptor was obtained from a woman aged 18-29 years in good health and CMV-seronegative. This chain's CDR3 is CASSPRFTGGYTF. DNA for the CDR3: TGTGCCAGCAGCCCCCGCTTTACGGGAGGCTACACCTTC.